This entry features one T cell receptor (beta chain) sequence. The antigen it binds to is not known. Per-base quality was not reported, and no clone a single base away is much larger than it. TCRbeta CDR3 regions were amplified from genomic DNA by means of the immunoSEQ Assay, a bias-controlled multiplex PCR. In the source study's methods: Within the assay, amplification of reference gene primers was used to estimate how many nucleated cells each sample contained. To quantify the absolute abundance of each unique TCRbeta CDR3 rearrangement, sequence reads were collapsed and filtered. Productive Simpson clonality was computed per sample as the square root of Simpson's diversity index over productive rearrangements. In TCRdb, the immuneACCESS table is reduced to in-frame sequences with V and J assigned. These tables do not hold every clone; where another copy was compared, an unresolved V gene accounts for under half, and the others remain unexplained. D and trimming come from the DNA, and the V and J calls and clone size come from that table. Within this sample are 80,000 or so clones, with over 65% of them counted one time only. The ten largest clones take up over 5.5% of the sample.

These data come from a study of blood T cell repertoires in COVID-19 (dated by TCRdb to 2018 to 2021). Background on the whole study: Samples covering the acute and convalescent phases of COVID-19 were provided by collaborators in the United States, Italy and Spain. Deeply sampled blood TCRbeta repertoires from subjects exposed to, actively infected with, or recovered from COVID-19 were included in the dataset. Samples were obtained from the ongoing ImmuneRACE study (first 160 participants) and from 950 to 1,500 subjects provided by 6 global collaborators. The sample metadata nearly always contained a de-identified subject ID, COVID-19 status, age in years and sex. The repertoires were made available in a free public database intended to serve as a resource for research on the immune response to SARS-CoV-2. Where HLA class I and class II types were available, the types were taken from metadata supplied by the sample provider, not from assay-based typing. The prospective study material was composed of cDNA or gDNA derived from T cells, B-cell-depleted T cells, or PBMCs. General findings and caveats noted by the study authors: Clinical and demographic metadata were provided uncurated, with the amount varying by source and participant.

Whole blood was collected in K2EDTA tubes by collaborating institutions according to the institutions' own protocols. For TCRbeta analysis, collaborators shipped samples as frozen whole blood, isolated PBMCs, or DNA extracted from either of those sample types. Sequenced material: peripheral blood. The TCR was taken from a man in his forties or fifties with active or convalescent COVID-19.

The DNA sequence is given as TGTGCCAGCAGCGGAGGGACGAGACGCAATGAAAAACTGTTTTTT. It is translated as CASSGGTRRNEKLFF. The sequence joins TRBV7-9 to TRBJ1-4, and perhaps TRBD1 as D gene, on 5 matching bases. The CDR3 contains 15 residues, cysteine and phenylalanine counted. The kept DNA is CDR3 alone, 45 bases in frame from the first base. V gives up 5 bases and J gives up 5 bases, and the segment between their germline ends measures 15 bases. The germline V gene (reference sequence) provides CDR1 SEHNR and CDR2 FQNEAQ.